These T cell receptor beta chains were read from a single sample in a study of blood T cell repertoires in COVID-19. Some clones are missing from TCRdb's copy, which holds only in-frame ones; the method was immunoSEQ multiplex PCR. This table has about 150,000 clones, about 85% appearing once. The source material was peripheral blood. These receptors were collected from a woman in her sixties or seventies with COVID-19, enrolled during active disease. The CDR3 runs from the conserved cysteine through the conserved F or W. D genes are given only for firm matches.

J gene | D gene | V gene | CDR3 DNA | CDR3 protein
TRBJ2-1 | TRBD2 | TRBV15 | TGTGCCACCAGCATCTCAACCCTAGCGGGAAGGGGCAATGAGCAGTTCTTC | CATSISTLAGRGNEQFF
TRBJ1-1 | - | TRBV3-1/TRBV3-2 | TGTGCCAGCAGCCAAGGGGGAGAGCGAGGTCGGTCGGTCGGAGCTTTCTTT | CASSQGGERGRSVGAFF
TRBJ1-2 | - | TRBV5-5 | TGTGCCAGCAGCGCCGGGGGTAGCTATGGCTACACCTTC | CASSAGGSYGYTF
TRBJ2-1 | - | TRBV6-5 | TGTGCCAGCACCTTAACGATGGCGGGACGAAATGAGCAGTTCTTC | CASTLTMAGRNEQFF
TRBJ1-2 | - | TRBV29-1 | TGCAGCGTTGAAGTACAGGGTTGGGATGGCTACACCTTC | CSVEVQGWDGYTF
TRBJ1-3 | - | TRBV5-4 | TGTGCCAGCAGCTTGGCGGGGTCCATCTCTGGAAACACCATATATTTT | CASSLAGSISGNTIYF
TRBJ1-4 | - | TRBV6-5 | TGTGCCAGCAGTAAGGGAGGGGTGGAAGAAAAACTGTTTTTT | CASSKGGVEEKLFF
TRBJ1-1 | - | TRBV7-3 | TGTGCCAGCAGCGAAAAGGGGGTGAACACTGAAGCTTTCTTT | CASSEKGVNTEAFF
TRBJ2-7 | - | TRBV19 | TGTGCCAGTGGAAAGGGGCCTTACGAGCAGTACTTC | CASGKGPYEQYF
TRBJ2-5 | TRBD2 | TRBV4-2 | TGTGCCAGCAGCCTAGCGGGGAGGCGAGAGACCCAGTACTTC | CASSLAGRRETQYF